The 19 T cell receptor beta chains in this list originate from one sample, sequenced in a study of molecular identifiers for immune sequencing clone quantification. TCRdb reanalysed the PCR reads using MiXCR and keeps one entry per CDR3 protein. The sample holds over 85,000 distinct CDR3 sequences, around 30% seen once. The sequenced sample consisted of naive CD8+ T cells from blood, with Jurkat cell RNA spiked in. Subset meaning: FACS-sorted CD8+CD4-CCR7+CD45RA+ naive T cells. The receptors were gathered from a human donor in good health. Some libraries in this study had Jurkat cell RNA spiked in.

The chain links TRBV4-1 to TRBJ2-7, with TRBD1 matching 8 bases. This CDR3 has 15 residues. V shed 3 bases and J 3 bases; nucleotides not matched to a gene: 7. From germline, CDR1 is MGHRA and CDR2 YSYEKL. The CDR3 here is CASSQDRVGLYEQYF. CDR3 nucleotide sequence: TGCGCCAGCAGCCAGGACAGGGTGGGGCTCTACGAGCAGTACTTC.

This clonotype was seen a single time. The chain uses TRBV5-6 and TRBJ1-5; D is uncertain. Trimming took off 4 bases at V and 5 bases at J, with 16 bases between the two ends. The CDR3 covers 15 residues. Germline lookup yields CDR1 SGHDT and CDR2 YYEEEE. For the CDR3, the DNA is TGTGCCAGCAGCCTCTCGCACCAGACATATCAGCCCCAGCATTTT. This encodes CASSLSHQTYQPQHF.

The V gene is TRBV4-3, the J gene TRBJ2-7, with D possibly being TRBD1 or TRBD2 (5 bases each). V was clipped by 3 bases and J by 2 bases, with 11 bases between them. Germline CDR1 and CDR2: LGHNA and YSLEER. This CDR3 is 14 amino acids long. CDR3 sequence: CASSHGTLAYEQYF. In DNA form, the CDR3 reads TGCGCCAGCAGCCACGGGACCTTAGCCTACGAGCAGTACTTC.

This clonotype showed up just a few times. This chain uses TRBV27 with TRBJ1-1; D not resolved. Trimming left V 6 bases short and J 2 bases short, with 13 bases between. The germline V gene encodes CDR1 MNHEY and CDR2 SMNVEV (reference sequence). The CDR3 is 14 residues long. For the CDR3, the DNA is TGTGCCAGCAGGGATACTGGAGAAAACACTGAAGCTTTCTTT. This translates into CASRDTGENTEAFF.

The V call is TRBV6-2 or TRBV6-3, the J call TRBJ2-5; no firm D call. Germline-derived CDR1 and CDR2 are MNHEY and SVGEGT. The CDR3 is 15 residues long. V shed 3 bases and J shed 1 base, with 12 bases lying between them. In DNA, the CDR3 is TGTGCCAGCAGTTATAGGTTCGGAGTCCAAGAGACCCAGTACTTC. Its translation is CASSYRFGVQETQYF.

Concerning this clonotype: Since a much larger clone is just one base distant, this may be a read error. The chain combines TRBV7-2 with TRBJ2-7, with no clear D. V lost 0 bases, J lost 0 bases, and 9 bases lay in between. Germline CDR1 SGHTA, CDR2 FQGNSA. The CDR3 spans 15 residues. This chain's CDR3 is CASSLAGHSSYEQYF. The CDR3 nucleotides read TGTGCCAGCAGCTTAGCCGGGCATAGCTCCTACGAGCAGTACTTC.

This clonotype was observed a handful of times. This rearrangement joins TRBV20-1 to TRBJ2-1, with D unclear. The V end was cut by 4 bases, the J end by 5 bases, with 6 bases between. This CDR3 has 11 amino acids. The germline V gene encodes CDR1 DFQATT and CDR2 SNEGSKA (reference sequence). The CDR3 region is CSAIDDNEQFF. The DNA of the CDR3 is TGCAGTGCTATAGATGACAATGAGCAGTTCTTC.

Worth noting for this clonotype: This may arise from a read error, as a much more abundant clone is one base away. The chain has TRBV28 and TRBJ2-7; no definite D call. This CDR3 has 11 amino acids. V lost 8 bases to trimming and J lost 6 bases, with 11 bases between them. Germline lookup yields CDR1 MDHEN and CDR2 SYDVKM. CDR3 in DNA: TGTGCCAGCTGCCCCTCCGGCGAGCAGTACTTC. Protein: CASCPSGEQYF.

This chain connects TRBV2 to TRBJ2-1; either TRBD1 or TRBD2 may supply D (5 bases each). The CDR3 is made up of 13 amino acids. Trimming shortened V by 8 bases and J by 4 bases, and 12 bases separated the two germline ends. The germline gives CDR1 SNHLY, CDR2 FYNNEI. The CDR3 region has the DNA TGTGCCAGCCGGGACGGTGCATACAATGAGCAGTTCTTC. Amino acids: CASRDGAYNEQFF.

This clonotype was seen a handful of times. The chain has TRBV6-5 and TRBJ1-4; D uncertain. The CDR3 runs to 13 residues. The germline V and J ends were trimmed by 3 bases and 4 bases, with 6 bases remaining between them. Germline lookup yields CDR1 MNHEY and CDR2 SVGAGI. The CDR3 region has the DNA TGTGCCAGCAGTTATCGGTATAATGAAAAACTGTTTTTT. It translates to CASSYRYNEKLFF.

This clonotype was found a few times. The rearrangement joins TRBV9 to TRBJ2-1, with 14 bases lining up with TRBD2. CDR1 is SGDLS and CDR2 is YYNGEE in the germline V gene. The junction had 9 bases not matched to a gene; V was cut back by 4 bases and J by 6 bases. The CDR3 runs to 17 residues. CDR3 sequence: CASSPTSGRASPNEQFF. The CDR3 region has the DNA TGTGCCAGCAGCCCGACTAGCGGGAGGGCCTCCCCCAATGAGCAGTTCTTC.

The rearrangement links TRBV29-1 to TRBJ2-1, with 7 bases lining up with TRBD1. V dropped 6 bases and J dropped 1; count of bases not matched to a gene: 6. Per germline, CDR1 SQVTM and CDR2 ANQGSEA. The length of the CDR3 is 14 residues. The CDR3 DNA follows: TGCAGCGTAACCGGGACAGTGTCCTACAATGAGCAGTTCTTC. It is translated as CSVTGTVSYNEQFF.

With respect to this clonotype: A clone one base away is much larger, so this may be a read error. This chain joins TRBV7-7 and TRBJ2-5, with unresolved D. Germline V gene lookup returns CDR1 SSHAT and CDR2 FNYEAQ (reference sequence). The CDR3 has 15 residues. V gave up 3 bases and J gave up 4 bases, with 15 bases separating them. CDR3 in amino acids: CASSFPLFERETQYF. CDR3 nucleotides: TGTGCCAGCAGCTTTCCCCTATTCGAGAGAGAGACCCAGTACTTC.

This clonotype was seen a few times. This chain links TRBV20-1 with TRBJ1-6; possible D gene TRBD1, 6 bases. The V end lost 3 bases, the J end lost 8 bases, and 14 bases lay between the germline ends. This CDR3 has 14 residues. Germline V lookup: CDR1 DFQATT, CDR2 SNEGSKA (reference sequence). This CDR3 reads CSARRGGSDSPLHF. DNA for the CDR3: TGCAGTGCTAGGCGAGGGGGGTCCGATTCACCCCTCCACTTT.

This clonotype was recorded once. The chain couples TRBV15 to TRBJ1-5; unclear D gene. Trimming took 1 base from V and 6 from J, leaving 10 bases between them. Per the germline V gene, CDR1 is LNHNV and CDR2 is YYDKDF (reference sequence). CDR3 length equals 14 residues. DNA of the CDR3: TGTGCCACCAGCAGAGGTGCGGGCGTTCAGCCCCAGCATTTT. It specifies CATSRGAGVQPQHF.

The CDR3 DNA reads TGTGCCAGCAGCTCGATCACTAGCGGGAGGTTCGGTACCGGGGAGCTGTTTTTT. It specifies CASSSITSGRFGTGELFF. The V and J genes are TRBV28 and TRBJ2-2; 12 positions match TRBD2. The CDR3 sequence is 18 residues long. V dropped 6 bases and J dropped 5; count of bases not matched to a gene: 13. CDR1 MDHEN and CDR2 SYDVKM come from the germline V gene.

The V gene is TRBV13, the J gene TRBJ2-1; the D gene is possibly TRBD1 (5 bases). Germline assignment: CDR1 PRHDT and CDR2 FYEKMQ (reference sequence). With 2 bases removed from V and 7 bases from J, the gap between germline ends came to 12 bases. The CDR3 runs 14 residues. In nucleotides, the CDR3 is TGTGCCAGCAGCTTAATGCCCCCAGGGAATGAGCAGTTCTTC. The encoded protein is CASSLMPPGNEQFF.

V usage is TRBV4-1 and J usage is TRBJ2-7; D call uncertain. The V end was cut by 0 bases, the J end by 3 bases, with 9 bases between. CDR3 length: 14 amino acids. Germline CDR1 reads MGHRA; CDR2 reads YSYEKL. In DNA, the CDR3 is TGCGCCAGCAGCCAAGATCGAGGCTTCTACGAGCAGTACTTC. It encodes CASSQDRGFYEQYF.

This clonotype was seen only a few times. This sequence joins TRBV4-3 and TRBJ2-5; 12 positions match TRBD2. CDR1 is LGHNA, CDR2 YSLEER, per germline. V lost 3 bases and J lost 0; bases outside the gene matches: 5. The CDR3 is 17 amino acids. DNA for the CDR3: TGCGCCAGCAGCCAGTGGACTAGCGGGAAGTACCAAGAGACCCAGTACTTC. This gives the protein CASSQWTSGKYQETQYF.